This entry is about one T cell receptor (beta chain). In assigning cohorts, the study relied on participant-reported clinical history. In germline, CDR1 is SGHTA, CDR2 FQGNSA. Unmatched junction bases numbered 2, after V lost 4 bases and J lost 3 bases. The CDR3 has 15 amino acids. This entry comes from a study of blood T cell repertoires in COVID-19. The method was immunoSEQ multiplex PCR; TCRdb's version includes in-frame clones alone and lacks a portion of them. The top ten hold less than 1.5% of the sample, which has about 380,000 clones, 88% seen once. Sequences were obtained from PBMCs or T cells enriched from blood (not recorded which). The chain has TRBV7-2 and TRBJ2-1; 11 bases map to TRBD2. The sequence derives from a woman between 18 and 29 years old who had recovered from COVID-19. CDR3 region: CASSSTSGGYNEQFF. CDR3 sequence (DNA): TGTGCCAGCAGCTCCACTAGCGGGGGCTACAATGAGCAGTTCTTC.